This entry is about one T cell receptor (beta chain). No antigen is known for it. TCR beta CDR3 regions were amplified from RNA. Using the HTBI primer set, a first-round RT-PCR was run on the TCR CDR3. TCRdb recomputed calls from the multiplex PCR reads with MiXCR, one row per CDR3 protein. The sample consists of 450,000 to 700,000 distinct CDR3 sequences, just over 45% of them appearing once. Pregnant or lactating patients were excluded, as were those with uncontrolled infection or other autoimmune disease. Diagnosing involved the use of clinical symptoms, serum thyroxine and TRAb, thyroid ultrasound and orbital computed tomography. V lost 2 bases and J lost 5, with 12 bases in between. The length of the CDR3 is 14 residues. Germline V gene lookup returns CDR1 ENHRY and CDR2 SYGVKD. The record originates from a study of T cells in Graves' hyperthyroidism and ophthalmopathy. General observations from the study: Ophthalmopathy onset followed model prediction by a median around 6.9 months. Most thyroid-expanded clonotypes above 0.001 were also found in blood.

The sequenced sample was peripheral blood or thyroid tissue (not recorded which). V is TRBV10-3 and J is TRBJ1-2; tentatively, D is TRBD1 (6 bases). The sequence derives from an adult woman with Graves' disease, either hyperthyroidism or ophthalmopathy (not recorded which). CDR3 residues: CAISEQQGRYGYTF. CDR3 DNA sequence: TGTGCCATCAGTGAGCAACAGGGAAGATATGGCTACACCTTC.